In this sample, the clone carrying this TCR beta chain turned up a few times. The data were taken from a study of T-cell memory formation after mild COVID-19. TCRdb re-derived calls from the 5' RACE reads in MiXCR, one entry per CDR3 protein. The data contain around 510,000 distinct CDR3 sequences, about 22% of them singletons. The germline V gene encodes CDR1 SGDLS and CDR2 YYNGEE. Trimming pared 0 bases from V and 0 bases from J, leaving 6 bases between. The length of the CDR3 is 15 residues. Sequencing was carried out using PBMCs or a T cell subset sorted from them (not recorded which). V is TRBV9 and J is TRBJ1-4; D is ambiguous. This TCR came from an adult woman who had mild COVID-19 (a few samples of this study predate the infection). Cell type and time point are not known. The CDR3 sequence: CASSVGGTTNEKLFF. CDR3 nucleotides: TGTGCCAGCAGCGTAGGTGGAACAACTAATGAAAAACTGTTTTTT.